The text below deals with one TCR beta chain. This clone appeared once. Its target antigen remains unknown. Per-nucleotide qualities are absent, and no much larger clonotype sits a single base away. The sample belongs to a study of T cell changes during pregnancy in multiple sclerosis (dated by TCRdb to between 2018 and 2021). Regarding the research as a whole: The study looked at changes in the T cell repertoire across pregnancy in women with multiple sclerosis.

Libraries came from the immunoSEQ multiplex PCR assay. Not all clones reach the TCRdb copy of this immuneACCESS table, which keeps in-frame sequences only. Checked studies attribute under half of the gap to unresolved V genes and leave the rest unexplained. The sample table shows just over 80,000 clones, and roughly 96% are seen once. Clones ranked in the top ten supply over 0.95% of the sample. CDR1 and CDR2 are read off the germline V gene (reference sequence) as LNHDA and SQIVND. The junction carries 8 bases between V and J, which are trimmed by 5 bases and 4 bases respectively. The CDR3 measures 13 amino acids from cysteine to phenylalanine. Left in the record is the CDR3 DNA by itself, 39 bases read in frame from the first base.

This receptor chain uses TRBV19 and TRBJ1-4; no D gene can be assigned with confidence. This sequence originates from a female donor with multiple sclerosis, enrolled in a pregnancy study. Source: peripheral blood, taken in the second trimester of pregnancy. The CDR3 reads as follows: CASSEGYNEKLFF. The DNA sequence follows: TGTGCCAGTAGTGAGGGTTATAATGAAAAACTGTTTTTT.